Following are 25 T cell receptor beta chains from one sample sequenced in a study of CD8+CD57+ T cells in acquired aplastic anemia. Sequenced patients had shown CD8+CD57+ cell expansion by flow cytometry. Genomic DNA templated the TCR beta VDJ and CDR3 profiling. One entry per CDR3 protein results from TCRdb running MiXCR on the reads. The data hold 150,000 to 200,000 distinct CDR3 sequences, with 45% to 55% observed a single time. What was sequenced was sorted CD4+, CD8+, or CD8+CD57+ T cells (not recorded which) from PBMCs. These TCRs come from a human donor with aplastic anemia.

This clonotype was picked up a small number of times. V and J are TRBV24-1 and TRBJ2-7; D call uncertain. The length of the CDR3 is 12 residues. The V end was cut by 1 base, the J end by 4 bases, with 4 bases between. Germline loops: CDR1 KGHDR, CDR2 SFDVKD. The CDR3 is CATSDFGYEQYF. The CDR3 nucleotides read TGTGCCACCAGTGATTTCGGGTACGAGCAGTACTTC.

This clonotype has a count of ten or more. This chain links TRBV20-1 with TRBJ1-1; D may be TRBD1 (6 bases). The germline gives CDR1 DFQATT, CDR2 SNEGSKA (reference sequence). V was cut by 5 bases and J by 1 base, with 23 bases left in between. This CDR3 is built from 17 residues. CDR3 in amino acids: CSAARRGAELANTEAFF. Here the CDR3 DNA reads TGCAGTGCTGCAAGACGGGGGGCAGAGCTGGCGAACACTGAAGCTTTCTTT.

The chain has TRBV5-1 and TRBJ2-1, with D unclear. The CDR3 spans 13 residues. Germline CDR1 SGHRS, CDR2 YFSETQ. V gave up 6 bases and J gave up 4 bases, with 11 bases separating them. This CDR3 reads CASTAGPYNEQFF. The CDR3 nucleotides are TGCGCCAGCACCGCTGGGCCATACAATGAGCAGTTCTTC.

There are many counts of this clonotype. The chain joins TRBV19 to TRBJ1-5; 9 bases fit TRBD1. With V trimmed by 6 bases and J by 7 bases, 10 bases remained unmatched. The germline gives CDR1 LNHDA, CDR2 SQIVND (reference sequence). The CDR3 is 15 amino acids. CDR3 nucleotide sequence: TGTGCCAGTAGGCCAACAGGGGGCGCGGAGCAGCCCCAGCATTTT. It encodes CASRPTGGAEQPQHF.

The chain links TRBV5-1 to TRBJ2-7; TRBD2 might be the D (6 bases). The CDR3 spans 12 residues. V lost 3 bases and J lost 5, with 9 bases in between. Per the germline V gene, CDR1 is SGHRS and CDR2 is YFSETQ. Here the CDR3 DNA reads TGCGCCAGCAGCTCACCGGGGGACGAGCAGTACTTC. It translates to CASSSPGDEQYF.

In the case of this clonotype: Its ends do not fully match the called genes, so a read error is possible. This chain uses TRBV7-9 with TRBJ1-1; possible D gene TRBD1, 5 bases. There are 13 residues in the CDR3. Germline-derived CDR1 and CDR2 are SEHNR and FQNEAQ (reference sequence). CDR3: CVSSRGVDTEAFF. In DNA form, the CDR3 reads TGTGTCAGCAGCCGAGGGGTCGACACTGAAGCTTTCTTT.

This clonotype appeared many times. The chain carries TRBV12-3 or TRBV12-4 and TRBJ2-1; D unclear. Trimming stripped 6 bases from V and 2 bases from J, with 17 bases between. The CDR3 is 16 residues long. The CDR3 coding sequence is TGTGCCAGCAGCCCTTCGTTGGCCACTCCCTACAATGAGCAGTTCTTC. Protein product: CASSPSLATPYNEQFF.

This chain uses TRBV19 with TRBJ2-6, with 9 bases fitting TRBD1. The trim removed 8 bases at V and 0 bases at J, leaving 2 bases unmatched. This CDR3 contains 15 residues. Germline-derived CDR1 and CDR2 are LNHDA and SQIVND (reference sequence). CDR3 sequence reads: CASGDRVSGANVLTF. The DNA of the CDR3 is TGTGCCAGTGGGGACAGGGTCTCTGGGGCCAACGTCCTGACTTTC.

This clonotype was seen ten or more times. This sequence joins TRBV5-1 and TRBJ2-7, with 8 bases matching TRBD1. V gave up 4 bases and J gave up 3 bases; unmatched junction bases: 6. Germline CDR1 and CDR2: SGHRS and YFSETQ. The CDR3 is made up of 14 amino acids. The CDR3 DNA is TGCGCCAGCAGCCTGGACAGGGATCGCTACGAGCAGTACTTC. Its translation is CASSLDRDRYEQYF.

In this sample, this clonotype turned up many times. CDR3 in amino acids: CASTPGRFSGNTIYF. The CDR3 DNA reads as TGTGCCAGCACCCCGGGACGGTTCTCTGGAAACACCATATATTTT. J is TRBJ1-3 and V is TRBV12-3 or TRBV12-4; a possible D gene is TRBD1 (5 bases). The CDR3 sequence is 15 residues long. The V gene lost 7 bases and the J gene lost 0 bases, with 13 bases spanning the gap.

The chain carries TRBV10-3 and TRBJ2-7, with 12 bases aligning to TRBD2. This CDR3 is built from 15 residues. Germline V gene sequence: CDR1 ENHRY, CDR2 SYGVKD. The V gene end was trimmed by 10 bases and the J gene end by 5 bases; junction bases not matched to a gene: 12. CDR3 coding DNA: TGTGCCAGCCAGACTAGCGGGGGTATGGTCCACGAGCAGTACTTC. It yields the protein CASQTSGGMVHEQYF.

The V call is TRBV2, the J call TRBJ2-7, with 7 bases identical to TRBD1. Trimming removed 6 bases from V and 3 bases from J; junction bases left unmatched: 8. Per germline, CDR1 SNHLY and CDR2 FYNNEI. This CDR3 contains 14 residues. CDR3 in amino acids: CASRVGTAYYEQYF. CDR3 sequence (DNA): TGTGCCAGCAGGGTCGGGACAGCCTACTACGAGCAGTACTTC.

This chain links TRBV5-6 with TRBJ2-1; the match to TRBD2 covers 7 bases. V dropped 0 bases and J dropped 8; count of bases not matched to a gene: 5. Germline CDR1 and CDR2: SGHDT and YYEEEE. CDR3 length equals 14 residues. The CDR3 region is CASSLVGGLDEQFF. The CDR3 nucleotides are TGTGCCAGCAGCTTGGTGGGAGGGCTCGATGAGCAGTTCTTC.

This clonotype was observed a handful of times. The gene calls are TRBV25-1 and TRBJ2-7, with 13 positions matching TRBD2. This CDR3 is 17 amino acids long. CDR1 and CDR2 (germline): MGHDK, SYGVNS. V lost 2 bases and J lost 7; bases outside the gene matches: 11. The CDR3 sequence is CASSETGGLAGMGEQYF. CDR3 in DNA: TGTGCCAGCAGTGAAACCGGGGGACTAGCGGGGATGGGAGAGCAGTACTTC.

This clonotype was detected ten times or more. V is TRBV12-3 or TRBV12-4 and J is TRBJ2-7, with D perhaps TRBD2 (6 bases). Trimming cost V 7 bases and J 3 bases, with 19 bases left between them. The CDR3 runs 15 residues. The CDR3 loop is CASTPAEGSFYEQYF. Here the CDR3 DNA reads TGTGCCAGCACCCCCGCGGAGGGTAGTTTCTACGAGCAGTACTTC.

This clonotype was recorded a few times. CDR3 amino acids: CASSLRLGQVGTYNEQFF. CDR3 sequence (DNA): TGTGCCAGCAGCTTAAGGCTCGGACAGGTGGGAACCTACAATGAGCAGTTCTTC. The rearrangement joins TRBV13 to TRBJ2-1, with 7 bases matching TRBD1. V dropped 2 bases and J dropped 2; count of bases not matched to a gene: 12. From germline, CDR1 is PRHDT and CDR2 FYEKMQ (reference sequence). The CDR3 sequence is 18 residues long.

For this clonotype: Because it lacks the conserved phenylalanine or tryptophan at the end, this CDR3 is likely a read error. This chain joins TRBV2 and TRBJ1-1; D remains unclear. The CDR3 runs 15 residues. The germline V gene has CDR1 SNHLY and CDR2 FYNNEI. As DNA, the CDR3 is TGTGCCAGCAGTGAAGTAAGAGGAAAGAACACCGAAGCTTTCCTT. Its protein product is CASSEVRGKNTEAFL.

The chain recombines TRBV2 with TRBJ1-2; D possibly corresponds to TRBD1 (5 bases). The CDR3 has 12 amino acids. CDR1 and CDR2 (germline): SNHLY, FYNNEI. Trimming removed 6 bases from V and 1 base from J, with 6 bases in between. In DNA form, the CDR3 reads TGTGCCAGCAGGGACAATAACTATGGCTACACCTTC. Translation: CASRDNNYGYTF.

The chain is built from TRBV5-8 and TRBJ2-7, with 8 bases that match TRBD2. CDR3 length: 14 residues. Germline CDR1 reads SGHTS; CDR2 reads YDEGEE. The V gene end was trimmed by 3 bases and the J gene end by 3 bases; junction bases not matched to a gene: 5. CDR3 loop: CASSSTSADYEQYF. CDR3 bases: TGTGCCAGCAGCTCGACTAGCGCGGACTACGAGCAGTACTTC.

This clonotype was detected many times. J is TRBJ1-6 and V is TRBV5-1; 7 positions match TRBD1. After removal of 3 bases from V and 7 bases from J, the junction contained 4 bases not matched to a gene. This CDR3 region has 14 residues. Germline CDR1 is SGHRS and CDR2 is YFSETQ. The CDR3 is CASSSGTVNSPLHF. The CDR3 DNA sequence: TGCGCCAGCAGCTCCGGGACAGTAAATTCACCCCTCCACTTT.

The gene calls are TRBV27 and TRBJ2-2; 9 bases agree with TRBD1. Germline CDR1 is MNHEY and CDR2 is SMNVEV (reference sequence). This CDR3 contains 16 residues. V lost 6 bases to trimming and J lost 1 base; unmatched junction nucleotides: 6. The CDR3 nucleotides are TGTGCCAGCAGATATACAGGGGGCGAGAACACCGGGGAGCTGTTTTTT. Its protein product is CASRYTGGENTGELFF.

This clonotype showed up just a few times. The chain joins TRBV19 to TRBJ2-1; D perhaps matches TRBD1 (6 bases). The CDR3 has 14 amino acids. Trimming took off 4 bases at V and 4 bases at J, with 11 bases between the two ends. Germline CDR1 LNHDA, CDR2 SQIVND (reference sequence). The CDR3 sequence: CASSSQGHYNEQFF. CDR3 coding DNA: TGTGCCAGTAGTAGTCAGGGACATTACAATGAGCAGTTCTTC.

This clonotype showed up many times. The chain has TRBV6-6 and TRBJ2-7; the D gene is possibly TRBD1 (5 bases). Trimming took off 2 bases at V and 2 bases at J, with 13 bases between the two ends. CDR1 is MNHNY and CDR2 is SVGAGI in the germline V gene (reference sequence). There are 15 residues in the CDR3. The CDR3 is CASSYEWGRAYEQYF. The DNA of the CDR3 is TGTGCCAGCAGTTACGAGTGGGGCAGGGCCTACGAGCAGTACTTC.

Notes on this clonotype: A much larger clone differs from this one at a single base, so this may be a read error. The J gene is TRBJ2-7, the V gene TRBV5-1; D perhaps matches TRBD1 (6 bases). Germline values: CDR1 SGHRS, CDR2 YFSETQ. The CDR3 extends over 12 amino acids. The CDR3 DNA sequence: TGCGCCAGCAGCTTGTGGGGGCCCGAGCGGTACTTC. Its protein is CASSLWGPERYF. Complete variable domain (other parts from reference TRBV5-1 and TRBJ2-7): KAGVTQTPRYLIKTRGQQVTLSCSPISGHRSVSWYQQTPGQGLQFLFEYFSETQRNKGNFPGRFSGRQFSNSRSEMNVSTLELGDSALYLCASSLWGPERYFGPGTRLTVT.

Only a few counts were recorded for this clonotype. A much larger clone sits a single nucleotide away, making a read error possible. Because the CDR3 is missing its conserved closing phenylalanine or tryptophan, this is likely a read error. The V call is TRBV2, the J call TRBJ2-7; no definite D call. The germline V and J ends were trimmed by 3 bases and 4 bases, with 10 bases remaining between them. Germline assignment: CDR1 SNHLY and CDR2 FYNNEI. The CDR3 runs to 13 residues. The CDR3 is CASSEVTPYEQYL. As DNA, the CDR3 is TGTGCCAGCAGTGAGGTGACGCCGTACGAGCAGTACCTC.